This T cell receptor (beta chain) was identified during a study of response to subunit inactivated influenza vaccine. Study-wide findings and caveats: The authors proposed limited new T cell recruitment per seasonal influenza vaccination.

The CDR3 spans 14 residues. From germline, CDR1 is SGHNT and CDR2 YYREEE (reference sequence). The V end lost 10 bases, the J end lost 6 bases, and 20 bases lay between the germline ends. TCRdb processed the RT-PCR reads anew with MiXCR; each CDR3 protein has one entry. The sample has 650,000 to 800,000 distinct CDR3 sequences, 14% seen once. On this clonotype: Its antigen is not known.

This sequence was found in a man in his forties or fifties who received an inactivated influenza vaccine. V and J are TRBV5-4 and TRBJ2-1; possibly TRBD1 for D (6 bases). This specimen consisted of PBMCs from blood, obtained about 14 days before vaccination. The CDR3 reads CALMANRVGNEQFF. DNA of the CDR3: TGTGCCCTCATGGCTAACAGGGTAGGCAATGAGCAGTTCTTC.